Below are 14 T cell receptor beta chains sequenced from a single sample in a study of shared clonotypes between healthy human individuals (dated by TCRdb to about 2020). The protocol used for the library was the immunoSEQ multiplex PCR assay. The source is immuneACCESS, and TCRdb retained only in-frame sequences with V and J called. Part of the clones is not carried over; for the studies checked, unresolved V genes explain less than half of this, and the remainder is unexplained. The sample yields 100,000 or so clones; roughly 66% were counted once. In total, the top ten clones hold approximately 25% of the sample. The sequenced sample was memory CD8+ T cells sorted from blood. The sample's cell subset or site label, decoded: CD45RO+ cells pooled with CCR7-negative TemRA cells. These receptors were collected from a woman under 40 in good health.

The sample holds many counts of this clone. The rearrangement uses TRBV28 and TRBJ1-5; 7 bases are shared with TRBD1. This CDR3 spans 15 amino acids. After removal of 2 bases from V and 4 bases from J, the junction contained 5 bases not matched to a gene. The germline V gene encodes CDR1 MDHEN and CDR2 SYDVKM. The CDR3 loop is CASSLPQTGNQPQHF. CDR3 DNA: TGTGCCAGCAGTTTACCTCAGACAGGGAATCAGCCCCAGCATTTT.

This clone has only one observation. The chain couples TRBV6-1 to TRBJ2-7, with unresolved D. CDR3 length: 16 amino acids. In germline, CDR1 is MNHNS, CDR2 SASEGT. Trimming removed 0 bases from V and 0 bases from J, with 12 bases in between. CDR3 coding DNA: TGTGCCAGCAGTGAAGCCCTACCAAGATACTCCTACGAGCAGTACTTC. It encodes CASSEALPRYSYEQYF.

This chain links TRBV27 with TRBJ2-7; TRBD2 matches 7 bases. The CDR3 contains 17 residues. Germline V CDR1 and CDR2: MNHEY, SMNVEV (reference sequence). Unmatched junction bases numbered 13, after V lost 3 bases and J lost 2 bases. CDR3 sequence: CASSFDRPSGIAYEQYF. The CDR3 DNA reads as TGTGCCAGCAGTTTTGATAGACCTAGCGGTATCGCCTACGAGCAGTACTTC.

The chain recombines TRBV7-9 with TRBJ1-2; D ambiguous. The germline gives CDR1 SEHNR, CDR2 FQNEAQ (reference sequence). The length of the CDR3 is 13 residues. The germline V and J ends were trimmed by 5 bases and 3 bases, with 10 bases remaining between them. The CDR3 loop reads CASSQGADYGYTF. Written as DNA, the CDR3 is TGTGCCAGCAGCCAAGGCGCGGACTATGGCTACACCTTC.

This rearrangement joins TRBV15 to TRBJ1-5; no clear D. The germline CDR1 and CDR2 sequences are LNHNV and YYDKDF (reference sequence). The length of the CDR3 is 15 residues. The ends were cut back, 0 bases at V and 6 bases at J, with 12 bases in the middle. The DNA of the CDR3 is TGTGCCACCAGCAGAGACCCTAGAATGATTCAGCCCCAGCATTTT. Protein: CATSRDPRMIQPQHF.

The V and J genes are TRBV4-1 and TRBJ2-3; D gene ambiguous. The CDR3 is 13 residues long. Germline CDR1 is MGHRA and CDR2 is YSYEKL. V was pared by 5 bases and J by 1 base, with 7 bases between. In DNA form, the CDR3 reads TGCGCCAGCAGCTCACCTCGCACAGATACGCAGTATTTT. Translation gives CASSSPRTDTQYF.

The CDR3 sequence: CASSRGTSGLNEQYF. The CDR3, as DNA: TGTGCCAGCAGCAGAGGGACTAGCGGGCTGAACGAGCAGTACTTC. V usage is TRBV11-2 and J usage is TRBJ2-7; 12 positions match TRBD2. Germline CDR1 SGHAT, CDR2 FQNNGV. The CDR3 is 15 amino acids. Unmatched junction bases numbered 7, after V lost 5 bases and J lost 5 bases.

The chain has TRBV28 and TRBJ1-1; maybe TRBD1 (6 bases). There are 14 residues in the CDR3. V shed 5 bases and J shed 5 bases, with 15 bases lying between them. CDR1 is MDHEN and CDR2 is SYDVKM in the germline V gene. The CDR3 sequence: CASSPQGRGTEAFF. DNA for the CDR3: TGTGCCAGCAGTCCCCAGGGGAGGGGGACTGAAGCTTTCTTT.

This clone was counted a few times. V gene TRBV4-1 combines with J gene TRBJ2-7; TRBD1 might be the D (5 bases). Trimming removed 3 bases from V and 1 base from J, with 13 bases in between. This CDR3 contains 15 residues. Germline V gene data show CDR1 as MGHRA and CDR2 as YSYEKL. Here the CDR3 reads CASSQGWGESYEQYF. The CDR3 DNA reads TGCGCCAGCAGCCAGGGTTGGGGCGAATCCTACGAGCAGTACTTC.

The genes are TRBV19 and TRBJ2-5; 7 bases fit TRBD2. This CDR3 has 16 residues. The trim removed 1 base at V and 5 bases at J, leaving 10 bases unmatched. Germline CDR1 reads LNHDA; CDR2 reads SQIVND (reference sequence). CDR3 DNA sequence: TGTGCCAGTAGTATAGGTGGCGGGAGAGGCGGGGAGACCCAGTACTTC. Translated, it gives CASSIGGGRGGETQYF.

In its sample, this clone was seen many times. The V gene is TRBV4-2, the J gene TRBJ2-5, with 8 bases aligning to TRBD2. Germline V gene sequence: CDR1 LGHNA, CDR2 YNFKEQ. The CDR3 covers 14 residues. The junction had 7 bases not matched to a gene; V was cut back by 5 bases and J by 5 bases. The CDR3 coding sequence is TGTGCCAGCAGCGTAAGCGGGAGTTTTGAGACCCAGTACTTC. Its translation: CASSVSGSFETQYF.

The V call is TRBV5-1, the J call TRBJ1-5; D is unclear. Trimming removed 0 bases at V and 2 bases at J, with 6 bases between. The CDR3 contains 14 residues. Germline V gene lookup returns CDR1 SGHRS and CDR2 YFSETQ. The CDR3: CASSLVGGNQPQHF. CDR3 coding DNA: TGCGCCAGCAGCTTGGTTGGAGGCAATCAGCCCCAGCATTTT.

This clone has just one count. V is TRBV2 and J is TRBJ2-5; TRBD2 is a possible D gene (5 bases). The V gene lost 1 base and the J gene lost 5 bases, with 14 bases spanning the gap. This CDR3 is 15 amino acids long. The germline CDR1 and CDR2 sequences are SNHLY and FYNNEI. The CDR3 sequence: CASSEVELGWETQYF. The CDR3, as DNA: TGTGCCAGCAGTGAAGTCGAACTAGGGTGGGAGACCCAGTACTTC.

The chain recombines TRBV7-9 with TRBJ1-1; a weak D match, TRBD1 (5 bases). Trimming took 5 bases from V and 2 from J, leaving 9 bases between them. CDR3 length equals 13 residues. Germline V gene data show CDR1 as SEHNR and CDR2 as FQNEAQ (reference sequence). CDR3 region: CASSPQENTEAFF. The CDR3 coding sequence is TGTGCCAGCAGCCCACAGGAAAACACTGAAGCTTTCTTT.